These 18 T cell receptor beta chains were sequenced from one sample in a study of beta chain features in type 1 diabetes. Investigators reverse transcribed all isolated RNA, so they sequenced expressed TCRB transcripts. Sequenced by immunoSEQ multiplex PCR; TCRdb stores in-frame clones only, minus some. This table holds around 200,000 clones, more than 10% found once. Source material: central memory CD4+ T cells from blood. These receptors originate from a young woman in good health.

This clone was detected only a few times. This chain joins TRBV4-3 and TRBJ2-7, with TRBD2 matching 9 bases. Germline V CDR1 and CDR2: LGHNA, YSLEER. V lost 2 bases to trimming and J lost 2 bases; unmatched junction nucleotides: 4. The CDR3 runs to 15 residues. In DNA form, the CDR3 reads TGCGCCAGCAGCCAACAACTAGCGGGTACCTACGAGCAGTACTTC. This codes for CASSQQLAGTYEQYF.

The chain uses TRBV6-6 and TRBJ2-7; TRBD1 agrees at 8 bases. Germline V gene lookup returns CDR1 MNHNY and CDR2 SVGAGI (reference sequence). Trimming cost V 0 bases and J 5 bases; bases outside gene matches: 3. This CDR3 is 14 amino acids long. CDR3 bases: TGTGCCAGCAGTTACTCCGGACAGGGCGACGAGCAGTACTTC. It is translated as CASSYSGQGDEQYF.

V is TRBV10-1 and J is TRBJ2-1, with D tentatively TRBD1 (5 bases). Germline CDR1 and CDR2: WNHNN and SYGVQD (reference sequence). V dropped 4 bases and J dropped 6 bases, with 13 bases sitting between them. This CDR3 has 14 amino acids. The CDR3 nucleotides are TGCGCCAGCAGTGCCCCCGGACAAATCAATGAGCAGTTCTTC. This codes for CASSAPGQINEQFF.

This clone turned up a few times. The V gene is TRBV7-2, the J gene TRBJ2-3; TRBD2 is a possible D gene (6 bases). The CDR3 is 12 residues long. With 5 bases removed from V and 10 bases from J, the gap between germline ends came to 13 bases. CDR1 is SGHTA, CDR2 FQGNSA, per germline. For the CDR3, the DNA is TGTGCCAGCAGCGGGGTGGAGGGTCCGCAGTATTTT. Translation gives CASSGVEGPQYF.

This chain connects TRBV28 to TRBJ2-1; D might be TRBD2 (6 bases). Trimming left V 5 bases short and J 2 bases short, with 10 bases between. Germline-derived CDR1 and CDR2 are MDHEN and SYDVKM. The CDR3 extends over 14 amino acids. The CDR3 region is CASSGGLPYNEQFF. The CDR3 region has the DNA TGTGCCAGCAGTGGGGGACTCCCCTACAATGAGCAGTTCTTC.

The V and J genes are TRBV27 and TRBJ1-5, with D unresolved. Germline loops: CDR1 MNHEY, CDR2 SMNVEV (reference sequence). V was clipped by 4 bases and J by 7 bases, with 11 bases between them. The CDR3 length is 13 residues. The CDR3 bases are TGTGCCAGCAGTTCCGCCGACAAACAGCCCCAGCATTTT. This encodes CASSSADKQPQHF.

The rearrangement uses TRBV9 and TRBJ2-5, with D possibly TRBD1 on 6 matching bases. This CDR3 region has 14 residues. CDR1 SGDLS and CDR2 YYNGEE come from the germline V gene. V shed 4 bases and J shed 2 bases, with 12 bases lying between them. CDR3 loop: CASSQGTDQETQYF. The CDR3 nucleotides are TGTGCCAGCAGCCAGGGGACGGATCAAGAGACCCAGTACTTC.

The genes are TRBV7-9 and TRBJ1-4, with 7 bases fitting TRBD1. The CDR3 totals 17 residues. CDR1 SEHNR and CDR2 FQNEAQ come from the germline V gene (reference sequence). V shed 7 bases, J shed 0 bases, and the junction held 11 bases outside the gene matches. The DNA of the CDR3 is TGTGCCAGCACCCCTGCTACAGGGGTGGCAACTAATGAAAAACTGTTTTTT. Protein: CASTPATGVATNEKLFF.

A single count supports this clone. The chain carries TRBV9 and TRBJ1-5; D remains ambiguous. V lost 3 bases and J lost 4, with 8 bases in between. CDR1 SGDLS and CDR2 YYNGEE come from the germline V gene. The CDR3 spans 13 residues. For the CDR3, the DNA is TGTGCCAGCAGCGCCAGTCCGAATCAGCCCCAGCATTTT. Translation: CASSASPNQPQHF.

Here the CDR3 reads CASSLAGQGSPQYF. The CDR3 nucleotides are TGTGCCAGCAGCTTAGCGGGACAGGGGAGTCCGCAGTACTTC. This chain joins TRBV7-8 and TRBJ2-7, with 10 nucleotides matching TRBD1. The ends lost 0 bases at V and 9 bases at J; junction bases unmatched: 5. Germline CDR1 and CDR2: SGHVS and FQNEAQ. The CDR3 contains 14 residues.

The chain is built from TRBV4-3 and TRBJ2-2; 7 nucleotides agree with TRBD2. The CDR3 has 15 residues. In germline, CDR1 is LGHNA, CDR2 YSLEER. V trimming: 1 base; J trimming: 6 bases; junction bases outside the gene matches: 5. In DNA, the CDR3 is TGCGCCAGCAGCCAAGTTTCAGGGAGGGCCGGGGAGCTGTTTTTT. Protein product: CASSQVSGRAGELFF.

This chain connects TRBV18 to TRBJ1-5; D ambiguous. The V end was cut by 3 bases, the J end by 0 bases, with 15 bases between. The germline V gene encodes CDR1 KGHSH and CDR2 LQKENI. The CDR3 runs to 17 residues. The CDR3 reads CASSPGLGGYSNQPQHF. For the CDR3, the DNA is TGTGCCAGCTCACCCGGATTGGGAGGGTATAGCAATCAGCCCCAGCATTTT.

V and J are TRBV7-2 and TRBJ2-3; no clear D. CDR1 and CDR2 (germline): SGHTA, FQGNSA. V lost 5 bases, J lost 3 bases, and 12 bases lay in between. The CDR3 contains 14 residues. This chain's CDR3 is CASSITEQTDTQYF. The CDR3 bases are TGTGCCAGCAGCATAACCGAACAGACAGATACGCAGTATTTT.

This clone was recorded a few times. V is TRBV7-9 and J is TRBJ2-5; the match to TRBD2 covers 8 bases. Trimming took 4 bases from V and 4 from J; bases not matched to a gene: 5. CDR1 and CDR2 (germline): SEHNR, FQNEAQ (reference sequence). The CDR3 is 14 amino acids. The CDR3, as DNA: TGTGCCAGCAGCTACAGCGGGAGTCGAGAGACCCAGTACTTC. This sequence encodes CASSYSGSRETQYF.

This clone was observed a handful of times. The V gene is TRBV18, the J gene TRBJ2-5; no clear D gene. Germline V gives CDR1 KGHSH, CDR2 LQKENI. The germline V and J ends were trimmed by 3 bases and 3 bases, with 8 bases remaining between them. This CDR3 has 13 residues. CDR3 protein: CASSPNTEETQYF. As DNA, the CDR3 is TGTGCCAGCTCACCGAATACTGAAGAGACCCAGTACTTC.

There are a few counts of this clone. V and J are TRBV19 and TRBJ2-1; D ambiguous. CDR1 and CDR2 from the germline V gene are LNHDA and SQIVND (reference sequence). Deletions cut 4 bases from V and 3 bases from J, with 4 bases between. This CDR3 has 12 amino acids. CDR3 coding DNA: TGTGCCAGTAGTACCATCTACAATGAGCAGTTCTTC. As protein: CASSTIYNEQFF.

The chain joins TRBV4-2 to TRBJ1-2; D is unresolved. The length of the CDR3 is 17 residues. Looked up from germline, CDR1 is LGHNA and CDR2 is YNFKEQ. Trimming left V 0 bases short and J 0 bases short, with 14 bases between. CDR3 protein: CASSQDMVGTTNYGYTF. The CDR3 DNA reads TGTGCCAGCAGCCAAGATATGGTCGGCACTACTAACTATGGCTACACCTTC.

The J gene is TRBJ2-7, the V gene TRBV7-9; 8 nucleotides match TRBD2. Germline V gene lookup returns CDR1 SEHNR and CDR2 FQNEAQ (reference sequence). This CDR3 spans 16 amino acids. The J segment lost 5 bases and the V segment lost 5 bases, leaving 14 bases of the junction unmatched. In DNA, the CDR3 is TGTGCCAGCAGCGAACCCAAGCGGGAGAGTACCAACGAGCAGTACTTC. Translation gives CASSEPKRESTNEQYF.